The entry that follows covers one T cell receptor (beta chain) sequence. Its specificity is unknown. Additional DNA sequences in this sample encode the identical CDR3. This specimen comes from a study of T cell responses to AZD1222 COVID-19 vaccine. Points from the study as a whole: Every sample of the repertoires postdated the peak T cell response. Most donors were white British and more were female, and clonal diversity was possibly underestimated. Unmutated regions of variants are reportedly targeted by nearly half of spike-specific TCRs.

Libraries were prepared by immunoSEQ multiplex PCR; TCRdb keeps only in-frame clonotypes and omits some of them. Of more than 110,000 clones in the sample, around 91% are singletons; the top ten hold approximately 4.5%. Germline values: CDR1 MNHEY, CDR2 SMNVEV (reference sequence). The CDR3 is made up of 13 amino acids. Trimming removed 1 base at V and 5 bases at J, with 8 bases between. The clonotype comes from an adult in good health. The gene calls are TRBV27 and TRBJ1-2; D possibly corresponds to TRBD1 (5 bases). The sample was peripheral blood, taken on day 0 of AZD1222 vaccination. CDR3 in amino acids: CASSLFRGYGYTF. The DNA for the CDR3 is TGTGCCAGCAGTTTATTTCGGGGGTATGGCTACACCTTC.